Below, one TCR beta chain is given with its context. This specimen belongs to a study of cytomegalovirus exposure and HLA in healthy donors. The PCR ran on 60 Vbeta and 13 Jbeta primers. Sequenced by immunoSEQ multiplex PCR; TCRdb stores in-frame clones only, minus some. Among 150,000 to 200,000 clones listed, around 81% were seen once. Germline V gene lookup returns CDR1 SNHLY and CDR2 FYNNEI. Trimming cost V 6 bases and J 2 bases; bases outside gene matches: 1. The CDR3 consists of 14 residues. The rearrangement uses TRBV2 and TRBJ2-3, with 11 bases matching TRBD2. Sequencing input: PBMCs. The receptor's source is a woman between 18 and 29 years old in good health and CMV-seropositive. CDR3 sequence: CASRGLAVTDTQYF. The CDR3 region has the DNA TGTGCCAGCAGGGGACTAGCGGTCACAGATACGCAGTATTTT.